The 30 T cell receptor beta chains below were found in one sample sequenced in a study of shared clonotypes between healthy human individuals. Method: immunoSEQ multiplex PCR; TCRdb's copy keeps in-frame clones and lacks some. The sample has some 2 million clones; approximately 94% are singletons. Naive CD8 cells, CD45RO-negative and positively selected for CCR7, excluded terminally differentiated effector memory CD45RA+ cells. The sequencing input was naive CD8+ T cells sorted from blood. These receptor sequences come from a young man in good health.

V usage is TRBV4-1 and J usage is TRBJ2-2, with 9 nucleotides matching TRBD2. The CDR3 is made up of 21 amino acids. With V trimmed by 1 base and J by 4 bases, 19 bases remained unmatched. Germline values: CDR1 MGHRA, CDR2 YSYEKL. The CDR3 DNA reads TGCGCCAGCAGCCAAGGGCCCACTCCCACCGCGGGGGGGGGTAGCACCGGGGAGCTGTTTTTT. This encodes CASSQGPTPTAGGGSTGELFF.

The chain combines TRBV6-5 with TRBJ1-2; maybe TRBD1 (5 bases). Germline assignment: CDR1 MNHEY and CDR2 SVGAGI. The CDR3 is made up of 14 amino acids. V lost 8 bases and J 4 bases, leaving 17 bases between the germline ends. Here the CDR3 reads CASALQGAGYGYTF. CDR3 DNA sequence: TGTGCCAGCGCCCTCCAGGGTGCAGGCTATGGCTACACCTTC.

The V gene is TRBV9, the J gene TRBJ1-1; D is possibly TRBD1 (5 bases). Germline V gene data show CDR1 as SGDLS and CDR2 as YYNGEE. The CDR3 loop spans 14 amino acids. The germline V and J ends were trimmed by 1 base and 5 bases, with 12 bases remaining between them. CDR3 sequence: CASSVYGGGTEAFF. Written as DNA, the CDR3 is TGTGCCAGCAGCGTATACGGGGGTGGGACTGAAGCTTTCTTT.

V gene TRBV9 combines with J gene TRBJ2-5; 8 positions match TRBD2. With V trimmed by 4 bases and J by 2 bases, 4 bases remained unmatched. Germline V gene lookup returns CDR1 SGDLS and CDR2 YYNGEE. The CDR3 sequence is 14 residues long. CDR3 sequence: CASSFGGAQETQYF. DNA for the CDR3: TGTGCCAGCAGCTTCGGGGGGGCTCAAGAGACCCAGTACTTC.

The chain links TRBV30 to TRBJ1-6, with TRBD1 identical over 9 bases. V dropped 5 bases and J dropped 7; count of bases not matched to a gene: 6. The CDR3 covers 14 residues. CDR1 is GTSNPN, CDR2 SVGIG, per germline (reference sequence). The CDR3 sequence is CAWAGTGFNSPLHF. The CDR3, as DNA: TGTGCCTGGGCTGGGACAGGGTTCAATTCACCCCTCCACTTT.

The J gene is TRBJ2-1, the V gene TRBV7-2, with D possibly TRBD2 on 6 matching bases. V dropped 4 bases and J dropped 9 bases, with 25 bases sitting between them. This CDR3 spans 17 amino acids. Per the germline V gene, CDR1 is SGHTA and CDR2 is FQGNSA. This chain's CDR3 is CASSSNSAGPTPSEQFF. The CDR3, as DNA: TGTGCCAGCAGCTCCAACTCGGCGGGGCCCACTCCCAGTGAGCAGTTCTTC.

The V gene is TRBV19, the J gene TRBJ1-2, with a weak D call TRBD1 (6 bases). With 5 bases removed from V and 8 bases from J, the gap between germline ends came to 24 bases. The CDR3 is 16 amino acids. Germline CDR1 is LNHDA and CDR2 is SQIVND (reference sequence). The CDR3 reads CASSDLQGSYGYGYTF. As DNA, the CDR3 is TGTGCCAGTAGTGACCTACAGGGTTCCTATGGCTACGGCTACACCTTC.

The DNA for the CDR3 is TGTGCCAGCAGCTTCCTTGTGACAGGAGCCTTTAATTCACCCCTCCACTTT. Its protein product is CASSFLVTGAFNSPLHF. The genes are TRBV5-4 and TRBJ1-6, with D maybe TRBD1 (6 bases). The CDR3 is 17 amino acids. Per the germline V gene, CDR1 is SGHNT and CDR2 is YYREEE (reference sequence). Between the trimmed V and J ends, which lost 2 bases and 6 bases, there was a span of 18 bases.

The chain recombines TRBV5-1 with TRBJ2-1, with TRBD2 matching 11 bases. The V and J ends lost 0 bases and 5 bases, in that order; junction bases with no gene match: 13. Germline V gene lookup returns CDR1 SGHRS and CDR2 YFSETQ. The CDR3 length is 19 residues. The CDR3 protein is CASSLEGLAVFGFHNEQFF. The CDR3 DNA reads TGCGCCAGCAGCTTGGAGGGACTAGCGGTTTTCGGATTTCACAATGAGCAGTTCTTC.

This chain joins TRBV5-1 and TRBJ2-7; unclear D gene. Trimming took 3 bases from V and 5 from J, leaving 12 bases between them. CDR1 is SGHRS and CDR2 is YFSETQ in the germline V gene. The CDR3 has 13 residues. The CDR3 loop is CASSYGLGDEQYF. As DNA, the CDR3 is TGCGCCAGCAGCTACGGCCTGGGCGACGAGCAGTACTTC.

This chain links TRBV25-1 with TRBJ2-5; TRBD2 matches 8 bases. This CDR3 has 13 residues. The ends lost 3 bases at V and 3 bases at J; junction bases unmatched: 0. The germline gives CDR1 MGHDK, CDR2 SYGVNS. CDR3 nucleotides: TGTGCCAGCAGTGACGGGGGGGAAGAGACCCAGTACTTC. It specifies CASSDGGEETQYF.

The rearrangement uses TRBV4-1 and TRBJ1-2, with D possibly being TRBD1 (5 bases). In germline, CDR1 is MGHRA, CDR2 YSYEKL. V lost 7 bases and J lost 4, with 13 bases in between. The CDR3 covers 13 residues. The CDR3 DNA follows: TGCGCCAGCACCCTAGGGGAGGGCTATGGCTACACCTTC. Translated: CASTLGEGYGYTF.

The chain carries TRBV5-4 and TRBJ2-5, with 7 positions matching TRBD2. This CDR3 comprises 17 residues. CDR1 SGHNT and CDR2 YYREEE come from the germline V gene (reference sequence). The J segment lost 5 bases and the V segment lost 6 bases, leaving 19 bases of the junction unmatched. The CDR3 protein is CASTLWGGQLGAETQYF. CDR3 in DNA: TGTGCCAGCACCCTTTGGGGGGGTCAATTGGGAGCTGAGACCCAGTACTTC.

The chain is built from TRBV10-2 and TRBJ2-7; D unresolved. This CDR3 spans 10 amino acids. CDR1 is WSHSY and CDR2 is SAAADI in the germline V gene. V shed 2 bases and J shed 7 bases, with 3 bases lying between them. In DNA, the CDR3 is TGCGCCAGCAGTGAGCATGAGCAGTACTTC. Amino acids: CASSEHEQYF.

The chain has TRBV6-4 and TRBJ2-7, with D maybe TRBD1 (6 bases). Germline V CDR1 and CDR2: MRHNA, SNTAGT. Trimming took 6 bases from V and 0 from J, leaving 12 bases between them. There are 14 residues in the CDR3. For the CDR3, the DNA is TGTGCCAGCAGGAAGGACAGATGCTCCTACGAGCAGTACTTC. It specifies CASRKDRCSYEQYF.

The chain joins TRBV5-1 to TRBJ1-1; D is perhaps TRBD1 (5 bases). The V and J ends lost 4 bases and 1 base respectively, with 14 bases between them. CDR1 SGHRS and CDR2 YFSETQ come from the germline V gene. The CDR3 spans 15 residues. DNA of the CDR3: TGCGCCAGCAGCCCTATGACAGTCAAGAACACTGAAGCTTTCTTT. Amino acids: CASSPMTVKNTEAFF.

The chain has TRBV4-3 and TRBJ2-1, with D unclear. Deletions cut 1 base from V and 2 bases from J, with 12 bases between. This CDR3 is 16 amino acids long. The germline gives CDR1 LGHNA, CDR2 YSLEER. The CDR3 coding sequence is TGCGCCAGCAGCCAAGTCCCCACAGCCCCCTACAATGAGCAGTTCTTC. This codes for CASSQVPTAPYNEQFF.

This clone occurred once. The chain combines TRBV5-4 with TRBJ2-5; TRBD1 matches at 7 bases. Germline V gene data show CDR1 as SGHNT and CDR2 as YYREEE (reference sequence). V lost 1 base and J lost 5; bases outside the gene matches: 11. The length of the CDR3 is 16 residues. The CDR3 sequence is CASSLFFTGDEETQYF. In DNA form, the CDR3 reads TGTGCCAGCAGCTTGTTCTTTACAGGGGATGAGGAGACCCAGTACTTC.

The DNA for the CDR3 is TGTGCCAGTACCCCTGGGAGCCCTTTGGAGCAGTACTTC. This translates into CASTPGSPLEQYF. V and J are TRBV2 and TRBJ2-7; perhaps TRBD2 as D (5 bases). Germline V gene sequence: CDR1 SNHLY, CDR2 FYNNEI. The V end was cut by 9 bases, the J end by 7 bases, with 19 bases between. This CDR3 has 13 residues.

The CDR3: CASSYVRTGVTEAFF. CDR3 bases: TGTGCCAGCAGCTACGTTAGGACAGGGGTTACTGAAGCTTTCTTT. This chain joins TRBV7-9 and TRBJ1-1, with 9 nucleotides matching TRBD1. With V trimmed by 4 bases and J by 5 bases, 8 bases remained unmatched. Looked up from germline, CDR1 is SEHNR and CDR2 is FQNEAQ (reference sequence). CDR3 length equals 15 residues.

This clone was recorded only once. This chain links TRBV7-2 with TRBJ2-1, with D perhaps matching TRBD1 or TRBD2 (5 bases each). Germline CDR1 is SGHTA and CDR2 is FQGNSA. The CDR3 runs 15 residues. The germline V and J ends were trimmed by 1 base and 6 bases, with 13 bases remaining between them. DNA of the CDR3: TGTGCCAGCAGCTTAGTGGGGGAGTTCGGCAATGAGCAGTTCTTC. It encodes CASSLVGEFGNEQFF. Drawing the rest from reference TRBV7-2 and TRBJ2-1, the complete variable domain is GAGVSQSPSNKVTEKGKDVELRCDPISGHTALYWYRQSLGQGLEFLIYFQGNSAPDKSGLPSDRFSAERTGGSVSTLTIQRTQQEDSAVYLCASSLVGEFGNEQFFGPGTRLTVL.

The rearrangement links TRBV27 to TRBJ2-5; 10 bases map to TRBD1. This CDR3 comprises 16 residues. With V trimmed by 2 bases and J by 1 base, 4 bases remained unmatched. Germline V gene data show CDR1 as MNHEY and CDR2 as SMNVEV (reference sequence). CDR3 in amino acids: CASSLDGTGVQETQYF. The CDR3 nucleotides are TGTGCCAGCAGTTTAGACGGGACAGGGGTCCAAGAGACCCAGTACTTC.

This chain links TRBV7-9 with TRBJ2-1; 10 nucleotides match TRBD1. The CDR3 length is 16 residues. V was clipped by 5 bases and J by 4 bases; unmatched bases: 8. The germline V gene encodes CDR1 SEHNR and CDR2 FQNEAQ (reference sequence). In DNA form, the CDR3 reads TGTGCCAGCAGCCCGGTGGGACAGGGGCGATACAATGAGCAGTTCTTC. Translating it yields CASSPVGQGRYNEQFF.

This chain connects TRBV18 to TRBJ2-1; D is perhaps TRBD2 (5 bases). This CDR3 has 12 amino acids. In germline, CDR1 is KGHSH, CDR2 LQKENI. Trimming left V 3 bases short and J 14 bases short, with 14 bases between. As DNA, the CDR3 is TGTGCCAGCTCACCCGGGGTCAGAGGAGAGTTCTTC. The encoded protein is CASSPGVRGEFF.

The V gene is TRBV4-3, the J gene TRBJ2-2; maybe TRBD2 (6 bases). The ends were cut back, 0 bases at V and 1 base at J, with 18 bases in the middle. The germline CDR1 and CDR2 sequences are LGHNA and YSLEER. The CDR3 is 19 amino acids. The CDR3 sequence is CASSQDWPPPEGNTGELFF. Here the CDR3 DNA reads TGCGCCAGCAGCCAAGATTGGCCTCCCCCGGAGGGGAACACCGGGGAGCTGTTTTTT.

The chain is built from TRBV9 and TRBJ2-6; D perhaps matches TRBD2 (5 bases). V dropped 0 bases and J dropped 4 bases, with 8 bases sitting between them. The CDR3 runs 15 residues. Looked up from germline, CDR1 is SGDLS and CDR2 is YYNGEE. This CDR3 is CASSVGEYGANVLTF. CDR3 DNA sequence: TGTGCCAGCAGCGTAGGGGAGTACGGGGCCAACGTCCTGACTTTC.

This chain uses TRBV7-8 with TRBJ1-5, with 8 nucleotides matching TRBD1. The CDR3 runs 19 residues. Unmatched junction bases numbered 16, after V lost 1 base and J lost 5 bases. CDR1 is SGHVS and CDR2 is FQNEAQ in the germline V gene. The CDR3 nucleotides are TGTGCCAGCAGCTTAGTGCCCCCGGACAGGGAGGGGATTCATCAGCCCCAGCATTTT. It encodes CASSLVPPDREGIHQPQHF.

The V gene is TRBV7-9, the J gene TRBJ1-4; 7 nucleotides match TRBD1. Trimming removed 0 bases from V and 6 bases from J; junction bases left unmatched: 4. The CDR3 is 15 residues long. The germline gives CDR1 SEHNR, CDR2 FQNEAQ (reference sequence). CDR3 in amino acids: CASSLASTGDEKLFF. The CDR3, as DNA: TGTGCCAGCAGCTTAGCTTCCACAGGGGATGAAAAACTGTTTTTT.

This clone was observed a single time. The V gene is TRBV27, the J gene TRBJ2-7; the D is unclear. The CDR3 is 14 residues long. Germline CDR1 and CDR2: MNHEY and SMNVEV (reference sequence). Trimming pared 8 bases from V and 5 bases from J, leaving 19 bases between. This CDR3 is CASSPFESTNEQYF. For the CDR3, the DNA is TGTGCCAGCTCCCCCTTTGAGTCTACGAACGAGCAGTACTTC.

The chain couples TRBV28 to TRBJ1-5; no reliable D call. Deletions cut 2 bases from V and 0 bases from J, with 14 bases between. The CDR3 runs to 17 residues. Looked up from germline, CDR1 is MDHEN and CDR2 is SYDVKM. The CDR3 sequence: CASSLLPGGNSNQPQHF. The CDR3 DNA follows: TGTGCCAGCAGTTTACTCCCAGGAGGGAATAGCAATCAGCCCCAGCATTTT.